The T cell receptor (beta chain) described here comes from a study of shared clonotypes between healthy human individuals (dated by TCRdb to 2018 to 2020). For the study in its entirety: The cohort included three men and a couple of women between 18 and 49 years of age. Between about 0.8 and 9 billion PBMCs per donor were obtained by leukapheresis. To increase sequencing depth and limit assay-specific biases, different laboratories used diverse techniques to prepare libraries and sequence TCR repertoires. Blood TCR repertoires of a handful of healthy adults were deeply sequenced to estimate repertoire size and the extent of clonotype sharing between individuals. For each donor, CD4 naive and CD4 memory were each given three plates, CD8 naive was given two plates, and CD8 memory was given one plate. The study at large found these results: Because the study included only a small number of donors, the genetic and exposure-history diversity represented was limited. Based on pairwise subsampling, the degree of clonotype sharing among donors was expected to be affected by sequencing depth. Even with the large sequencing depth, rarefaction of the sorted-subset datasets indicated that sequencing was incomplete. About 5% of naive CD4, around 3.6% of naive CD8, about 2.5% of memory CD4, and 0.4% of memory CD8 clonotypes were shared across several donors. Sampling was limited to blood, and TCR repertoires in tissue likely differ from TCR repertoires in blood. Clonotypes shared by all four sorted-subset donors showed higher generation probabilities than non-shared clonotypes. Naive subsets generally had larger estimated clonotype richness than memory subsets.

A word on this clone: This clone's antigen is unknown. Nothing much larger sits one base from this clone, and base qualities are not available.

The germline V gene sets CDR1 to MDHEN and CDR2 to SYDVKM. Here V drops 3 bases and J drops 0 bases, and the junction holds 6 bases not matched to any gene. The CDR3 has 18 amino acids, counting the end cysteine and phenylalanine. Only the CDR3 portion is preserved as DNA: 54 bases, with reading frame beginning at the first base. Using the deep immunoSEQ assay, multiplex PCR amplified TCR CDR3 regions from genomic DNA. For each cell subset, the extracted genomic DNA was distributed evenly across all wells of several immunoSEQ 96-well plates, and each plate served as one replicate. For sorted subsets, each replicate PCR was loaded with approximately 190 ng genomic DNA, equivalent to 30,000 to 35,000 T cell genomes. Purified libraries were measured with a Qubit 3.0 fluorometer, size-checked on a Bioanalyzer 2100, and measured again with the KAPA Library Quantification kit. Each immunoSEQ 96-well plate was sequenced on its own single-read 150-cycle Illumina NextSeq 550 flow cell. The published analysis was carried out like this. Because the immunoSEQ output held only junctional sequences and lacked quality scores, the filtering could not match the filtering applied to full-length reads. Sequences were annotated with PyIR, a Python wrapper for IgBLAST v1.9, and V/J genes and CDR3 were assigned using IMGT germline references. Reads with weak V/J assignments (E-value above 1e-6), missing CDR3, stop codons, out-of-frame junctions, or ambiguous translated residues were removed. V3J clonotypes were defined as sequences sharing an identical inferred V gene, J gene, and CDR3 amino acid sequence. To compute the percentage overlap between repertoires, the number of shared unique clonotypes was divided by the size of the smaller repertoire. Repertoire richness was assessed with RTK rarefaction, the Chao1 estimator, and Recon v2.1 estimates of unobserved clonotypes. OLGA was used to compute generation probabilities for all TCRbeta clonotypes that the gDNA method yielded from a handful of donors. This is the immuneACCESS table as TCRdb keeps it, with only in-frame sequences that have V and J called. A part of the clones is gone; compared with another copy, unresolved V genes explain less than half, and the rest is unexplained. V and J calls and clone size are copied from that table; D and trimming were computed from the DNA. The sample includes about 680,000 clones, with about 78% observed a single time. About 2% of the sample is in the top ten clones.

Healthy HIV-negative adults with no recently reported acute infections or vaccinations were included as donors. Every donor was a Caucasian adult residing in Nashville, Tennessee, USA. CD4+ T cells were enriched by magnetic negative selection; naive cells were then positively selected on CD45RA, and the negative fraction formed the memory subset. Blood was collected by leukapheresis, and PBMCs were isolated by Ficoll-Histopaque density gradient centrifugation and then cryopreserved in liquid nitrogen vapor phase. Analytical flow cytometry was used to check the purity and quantity of every magnetically sorted T cell population. Each sorted fraction had its genomic DNA isolated and then quantified by UV absorbance on a Nanodrop 2000c.

This chain joins TRBV28 to TRBJ2-6; 9 nucleotides in the junction match TRBD1. The sequenced material came from memory CD4+ T cells sorted from blood. What the cell subset or site label conveys for this sample: CD45RA-negative fraction. This TCR derives from a woman between 25 and 40 years old in good health. The DNA sequence is TGTGCCAGCAGTTTGGGGGACAGGGAGTACTCTGGGGCCAACGTCCTGACTTTC. It is translated as CASSLGDREYSGANVLTF.